This T cell receptor beta chain derives from a study of T-cell reconstitution after alpha-beta-depleted transplantation in children. V gave up 6 bases and J gave up 2 bases, with 13 bases separating them. This CDR3 is 14 amino acids long. Germline CDR1 is SGHVS and CDR2 is FQNEAQ. Of note for this clonotype: As yet, its antigen is unknown.

Preparation of the TCRbeta library was carried out with unique molecular identifiers. TCRdb independently ran MiXCR on the PCR reads; one entry per CDR3 protein. The sample has some 300,000 distinct CDR3 sequences, 6.5% to 9% seen once. The study, taken as a whole, reports: By about two months after transplant, alpha-beta T cells reportedly arose from several hundred graft clones that had expanded. T-cell numbers and diversity, one year after transplant, stemmed largely from T cells that were newly produced. Some patients' high day-60 TCRbeta diversity was attributed to recipient cells surviving conditioning.

The sequence was obtained from a female patient aged 2-9 years who had a stem cell transplant for Fanconi anemia, so the T cells may come from the graft donor. J is TRBJ1-1 and V is TRBV7-8; D call uncertain. Sequenced here: peripheral blood, sampled 360 days after TCRalphabeta/CD19-depleted stem cell transplant. The chain's CDR3 is CASSRPGRNTEAFF. In DNA form, the CDR3 reads TGTGCCAGCAGTCGCCCCGGACGAAACACTGAAGCTTTCTTT.